These 6 T cell receptor beta chains originate from one sample sequenced in a study of cytomegalovirus exposure and HLA in healthy donors. PCR employed 60 Vbeta and 13 Jbeta primers. The data were produced by immunoSEQ multiplex PCR, yet TCRdb's version contains in-frame clones alone and is incomplete. Of 200,000 to 250,000 clones listed, 77% were seen once; the top ten hold 2.5% to 3.5%. Sequencing input: PBMCs. These receptors originate from a woman between 55 and 75 years old in good health and CMV-seropositive.

The rearrangement joins TRBV5-1 to TRBJ1-1; D gene uncertain. This CDR3 spans 14 amino acids. Germline CDR1 is SGHRS and CDR2 is YFSETQ. The germline V and J ends were trimmed by 2 bases and 1 base, with 9 bases remaining between them. CDR3 region: CASSFLDRNTEAFF. CDR3 DNA sequence: TGCGCCAGCAGCTTTCTAGACCGGAACACTGAAGCTTTCTTT.

This chain uses TRBV7-2 with TRBJ2-2, with D perhaps TRBD2 (5 bases). Germline assignment: CDR1 SGHTA and CDR2 FQGNSA. V was shortened by 6 bases and J by 5 bases, with 19 bases between the two germline ends. CDR3 length: 16 residues. The CDR3 loop reads CASRIVGSGRTGELFF. Written as DNA, the CDR3 is TGTGCCAGCAGGATTGTGGGTTCGGGGAGAACCGGGGAGCTGTTTTTT.

The count of this clone is one. The chain combines TRBV29-1 with TRBJ1-1, with 9 nucleotides matching TRBD1. The J segment lost 4 bases and the V segment lost 7 bases, leaving 4 bases of the junction unmatched. This CDR3 region has 12 residues. Germline V gene lookup returns CDR1 SQVTM and CDR2 ANQGSEA. CDR3 sequence: CSARQGGTEAFF. For the CDR3, the DNA is TGCAGCGCCCGACAGGGGGGCACTGAAGCTTTCTTT.

This rearrangement joins TRBV19 to TRBJ1-5; D uncertain. The CDR3 has 15 amino acids. Germline V CDR1 and CDR2: LNHDA, SQIVND (reference sequence). The V gene lost 4 bases and the J gene lost 0 bases, with 10 bases spanning the gap. The DNA of the CDR3 is TGTGCCAGTAGTAAAGGCGGGTATAGCAATCAGCCCCAGCATTTT. Protein product: CASSKGGYSNQPQHF.

The chain couples TRBV4-3 to TRBJ2-3; 10 nucleotides line up with TRBD2. Germline V gene data show CDR1 as LGHNA and CDR2 as YSLEER. This CDR3 spans 16 amino acids. V lost 4 bases and J lost 1; bases outside the gene matches: 5. CDR3: CASSLTGTSGTDTQYF. In DNA form, the CDR3 reads TGCGCCAGCAGCCTGACCGGGACTAGCGGCACAGATACGCAGTATTTT.

This chain joins TRBV18 and TRBJ2-7; possibly TRBD1 for D (5 bases). The CDR3 sequence is 13 residues long. Germline CDR1 and CDR2: KGHSH and LQKENI. Trimming removed 1 base at V and 7 bases at J, with 11 bases between. The CDR3 reads CASSPRRAEEQYF. DNA of the CDR3: TGTGCCAGCTCACCACGCAGGGCCGAAGAGCAGTACTTC.